The 18 T cell receptor beta chains listed next were all sequenced from one sample in a study of T cells in Graves' hyperthyroidism and ophthalmopathy. Amplification of TCR beta CDR3 regions was performed using RNA transcripts as template. The HTBI set primed first-round TCR CDR3 RT-PCR. A single record per CDR3 protein comes from TCRdb applying MiXCR to the multiplex PCR reads. The sample lists fewer than 550,000 distinct CDR3 sequences, roughly 25% seen once, with 11% in the top ten. The sample consisted of blood. These receptors were obtained from a woman between 25 and 40 years old with Graves' ophthalmopathy.

This clonotype was found a few times. The junction departs from germline at one end; a sequencing error may be responsible. The CDR3 sequence: CASREGAETQYF. The CDR3, as DNA: TGTGCCAGCAGGGAAGGGGCCGAGACCCAGTACTTC. V usage is TRBV2 and J usage is TRBJ2-5, with D maybe TRBD1 (5 bases). Germline V CDR1 and CDR2: SNHLY, FYNNEI. The CDR3 spans 12 residues.

This chain joins TRBV11-2 and TRBJ1-1; tentatively, D is TRBD1 (6 bases). Per the germline V gene, CDR1 is SGHAT and CDR2 is FQNNGV. The CDR3 runs to 16 residues. The V gene lost 5 bases and the J gene lost 5 bases, with 21 bases spanning the gap. The CDR3 nucleotides read TGTGCCAGCAGCCCCACCAGAGGGCGGAGGGGGACTGAAGCTTTCTTT. Its protein is CASSPTRGRRGTEAFF.

The V call is TRBV7-2, the J call TRBJ1-1; D is unresolved. The CDR3 runs 14 residues. Between the trimmed V and J ends, which lost 7 bases and 2 bases, there was a span of 14 bases. The germline gives CDR1 SGHTA, CDR2 FQGNSA. CDR3 in amino acids: CASTPWSANTEAFF. CDR3 DNA: TGTGCCAGCACCCCTTGGTCGGCTAACACTGAAGCTTTCTTT.

Many counts were recorded for this clonotype. The chain combines TRBV12-5 with TRBJ1-2, with no clear D. This CDR3 has 14 amino acids. Germline V CDR1 and CDR2: LGHNT, FRNRAP. V was trimmed by 8 bases and J by 4 bases, leaving 17 bases between them. CDR3 coding DNA: TGTGCTAGTCGTGGTGAGGGTTTTGGCTATGGCTACACCTTC. This sequence encodes CASRGEGFGYGYTF.

Ten or more counts support this clonotype. The CDR3 bases are TGTGCCAGCAGTCTAAACGGACAGGAGGGATACTATGGCTACACCTTC. Its protein product is CASSLNGQEGYYGYTF. The chain recombines TRBV28 with TRBJ1-2; TRBD1 aligns across 7 bases. The V and J ends lost 5 bases and 3 bases, in that order; junction bases with no gene match: 12. The V gene's germline CDR1 is MDHEN and CDR2 SYDVKM. The CDR3 is 16 amino acids.

This clonotype was found a few times. The chain uses TRBV15 and TRBJ1-6, with unresolved D. The CDR3 consists of 16 residues. CDR1 and CDR2 from the germline V gene are LNHNV and YYDKDF (reference sequence). V was clipped by 0 bases and J by 7 bases, with 13 bases between them. CDR3 loop: CATSREGWGGNSPLHF. In nucleotides, the CDR3 is TGTGCCACCAGCAGAGAGGGCTGGGGTGGAAATTCACCCCTCCACTTT.

In its sample, this clonotype was seen once. The chain combines TRBV12-3 or TRBV12-4 with TRBJ1-5; 9 nucleotides align to TRBD1. Losses at the gene ends were 5 bases for V and 5 bases for J; bases not matched to a gene: 10. The CDR3 is 16 amino acids. CDR3 nucleotides: TGTGCCAGCAGTCCCGGAACGGGACAGGGAGATCAGCCCCAGCATTTT. Residues: CASSPGTGQGDQPQHF.

Ten or more counts support this clonotype. The V call is TRBV7-2, the J call TRBJ2-5, with 7 bases lining up with TRBD1. Per the germline V gene, CDR1 is SGHTA and CDR2 is FQGNSA. The J segment lost 1 base and the V segment lost 3 bases, leaving 5 bases of the junction unmatched. This CDR3 has 15 amino acids. CDR3 DNA: TGTGCCAGCAGCTTCTGGGCAGGGGGCCAAGAGACCCAGTACTTC. Amino acids: CASSFWAGGQETQYF.

This clonotype was detected only a few times. The genes are TRBV12-3 or TRBV12-4 and TRBJ1-1; D is unresolved. There are 15 residues in the CDR3. With 2 bases removed from V and 0 bases from J, the gap between germline ends came to 10 bases. The CDR3, as DNA: TGTGCCAGCAGTTTAAATGCCGGAATGAACACTGAAGCTTTCTTT. Protein sequence: CASSLNAGMNTEAFF.

At least ten counts were recorded for this clonotype. V and J are TRBV7-9 and TRBJ1-1; 9 bases agree with TRBD1. J gave up 3 bases and V 4 bases, and 6 bases lay outside the gene matches. Germline lookup yields CDR1 SEHNR and CDR2 FQNEAQ (reference sequence). This CDR3 has 15 residues. The CDR3, as DNA: TGTGCCAGCAGCTCGCCCCGGACAGGGGACACTGAAGCTTTCTTT. It codes for CASSSPRTGDTEAFF.

For this clonotype: This may be a read error, as it is one base from a much larger clone. This chain links TRBV11-1 with TRBJ2-1; D is unclear. The germline gives CDR1 SGHAT, CDR2 FQDESV (reference sequence). The CDR3 loop spans 11 amino acids. V dropped 7 bases and J dropped 6 bases, with 7 bases sitting between them. CDR3 in DNA: TGTGCCAGCACCTCTGTCAATGAGCAGTTCTTC. Protein: CASTSVNEQFF.

This clonotype has ten or more counts. The rearrangement links TRBV11-2 to TRBJ1-2; the D is unclear. Germline loops: CDR1 SGHAT, CDR2 FQNNGV. This CDR3 comprises 16 residues. The germline V and J ends were trimmed by 0 bases and 3 bases, with 14 bases remaining between them. CDR3 in DNA: TGTGCCAGCAGCTTAGAGAATCACTGGAGGTACTATGGCTACACCTTC. As protein: CASSLENHWRYYGYTF.

The J gene is TRBJ2-5, the V gene TRBV19; D possibly corresponds to TRBD1 (6 bases). The CDR3 is 15 amino acids. V dropped 5 bases and J dropped 1 base, with 14 bases sitting between them. Germline CDR1 and CDR2: LNHDA and SQIVND (reference sequence). This CDR3 reads CASSLTGTTQETQYF. Here the CDR3 DNA reads TGTGCCAGTAGTCTGACCGGGACAACCCAAGAGACCCAGTACTTC. Full variable domain (remainder filled in from reference TRBV19 and TRBJ2-5): DGGITQSPKYLFRKEGQNVTLSCEQNLNHDAMYWYRQDPGQGLRLIYYSQIVNDFQKGDIAEGYSVSREKKESFPLTVTSAQKNPTAFYLCASSLTGTTQETQYFGPGTRLLVL.

The V and J genes are TRBV6-2 or TRBV6-3 and TRBJ1-6, with D possibly TRBD1 on 5 matching bases. Germline V gene data show CDR1 as MNHEY and CDR2 as SVGEGT. The length of the CDR3 is 12 residues. V lost 6 bases, J lost 15 bases, and 15 bases lay in between. The CDR3 sequence: CASSPMGRNLHF. The CDR3 DNA follows: TGTGCCAGCAGCCCTATGGGGCGTAACCTCCACTTT.

The V and J genes are TRBV7-6 and TRBJ2-5, with D perhaps matching TRBD2 (7 bases). The ends were cut back, 4 bases at V and 2 bases at J, with 17 bases in the middle. CDR1 SGHVS and CDR2 FNYEAQ come from the germline V gene. The CDR3 length is 16 residues. The DNA for the CDR3 is TGTGCCAGCAGCTACCCTGAGGGAGGGGGGCAAGAGACCCAGTACTTC. This translates into CASSYPEGGGQETQYF.

The V gene is TRBV4-1, the J gene TRBJ2-7, with TRBD1 as a possible D gene (5 bases). The V end was cut by 5 bases, the J end by 1 base, with 15 bases between. Germline V gene sequence: CDR1 MGHRA, CDR2 YSYEKL. This CDR3 is built from 15 residues. DNA for the CDR3: TGCGCCAGCAGCAACCAGGGTCTACAATCCTACGAGCAGTACTTC. Its translation is CASSNQGLQSYEQYF.

This clonotype was seen at least ten times. V and J are TRBV24-1 and TRBJ1-5; D ambiguous. Germline assignment: CDR1 KGHDR and CDR2 SFDVKD. The CDR3 covers 12 residues. With 5 bases removed from V and 6 bases from J, the gap between germline ends came to 7 bases. In nucleotides, the CDR3 is TGTGCCACCAGTGGCCCCGGTCAGCCCCAGCATTTT. Its translation is CATSGPGQPQHF.

The chain links TRBV20-1 to TRBJ2-7; no clear D. V shed 2 bases and J shed 2 bases, with 7 bases lying between them. Germline CDR1 is DFQATT and CDR2 is SNEGSKA (reference sequence). This CDR3 region has 12 residues. Written as DNA, the CDR3 is TGCAGTGCTAGAAACGTAGCCTACGAGCAGTACTTC. Amino acids: CSARNVAYEQYF.